The entry below describes one T cell receptor beta chain. This specimen belongs to a study of T cell changes during pregnancy in multiple sclerosis. Germline V CDR1 and CDR2: SNHLY, FYNNEI. The CDR3 spans 15 residues. V lost 3 bases and J 3 bases, leaving 12 bases between the germline ends. This table comes from immunoSEQ multiplex PCR, and its TCRdb copy is limited to in-frame clones, with some not included. The top ten clones hold approximately 1.4% of a sample with some 110,000 clones, approximately 90% of them seen once. Material: peripheral blood, obtained in the third trimester of pregnancy. This chain uses TRBV2 with TRBJ2-1; no clear D. This receptor was identified in a female donor with multiple sclerosis, enrolled in a pregnancy study. The CDR3, as DNA: TGTGCCAGCAGTGAGCGAACGGAGCACTACAATGAGCAGTTCTTC. This codes for CASSERTEHYNEQFF. Looking up the rest from reference TRBV2 and TRBJ2-1 gives the full variable domain: EPEVTQTPSHQVTQMGQEVILRCVPISNHLYFYWYRQILGQKVEFLVSFYNNEISEKSEIFDDQFSVERPDGSNFTLKIRSTKLEDSAMYFCASSERTEHYNEQFFGPGTRLTVL.